This T cell receptor (beta chain) was sequenced in a study of response to subunit inactivated influenza vaccine. TCRdb recomputed calls from the RT-PCR reads with MiXCR, one row per CDR3 protein. The sample records around 540,000 distinct CDR3 sequences, 10% to 15% being singletons. CDR1 is MNHEY and CDR2 is SVGEGT in the germline V gene. The CDR3 spans 13 residues. V lost 5 bases, J lost 9 bases, and 15 bases lay in between. The V gene is TRBV6-2 or TRBV6-3, the J gene TRBJ2-3; D is perhaps TRBD1 (6 bases). Sequences were derived from PBMCs from blood, sampled on the day of vaccination. The sequence was obtained from a man in his fifties or sixties who received an inactivated influenza vaccine. The CDR3 loop reads CASSRTGTGTQYF. The CDR3 bases are TGTGCCAGCAGTCGTACAGGGACCGGGACGCAGTATTTT.